A single sample is the source of the 17 T cell receptor beta chains below, sequenced in a study of T cells in Graves' hyperthyroidism and ophthalmopathy (dated by TCRdb to about 2019). Receptors were amplified or captured by multiplex PCR. Reads for this sample came from an Illumina HiSeq 2000. The TCR beta CDR3 regions were amplified from RNA transcripts. A first-round RT-PCR of the TCR CDR3 used the HTBI primer set with the Qiagen OneStep RT-PCR kit. The public sequencing data were trimmed at Q25 with fastp and processed into clonotypes with MiXCR by TCRdb, which kept only in-frame beta chains. Rows merge per CDR3 protein into single entries with the most common DNA and genes. Present in this sample are a few hundred thousand distinct CDR3 sequences, approximately 14% of which were seen just once. Clones ranked in the top ten supply more than 10% of the sample. Sequencing used blood. The receptors were gathered from a woman aged 40 to 50 with Graves' hyperthyroidism that later progressed to Graves' ophthalmopathy.

At least ten counts were recorded for this clonotype. The V call is TRBV29-1, the J call TRBJ2-2; possibly TRBD1 or TRBD2 for D (5 bases each). V shed 7 bases and J shed 4 bases, with 10 bases lying between them. Germline V gene lookup returns CDR1 SQVTM and CDR2 ANQGSEA. The CDR3 consists of 12 residues. The CDR3 spells CSAGTFTGELFF. The CDR3 nucleotides read TGCAGCGCCGGGACCTTCACCGGGGAGCTGTTTTTT.

This clonotype was observed at least ten times. V is TRBV28 and J is TRBJ2-1; TRBD1 aligns across 10 bases. V was clipped by 3 bases and J by 2 bases; unmatched bases: 4. This CDR3 region has 16 residues. Germline loops: CDR1 MDHEN, CDR2 SYDVKM. The CDR3: CASSFVGTGAYNEQFF. CDR3 in DNA: TGTGCCAGCAGTTTTGTTGGGACAGGGGCCTACAATGAGCAGTTCTTC.

In regard to this clonotype: This could be a read error, since a much larger clone is one nucleotide away. CDR3: CASSLGDRVKKLFF. CDR3 bases: TGTGCCAGCAGCTTAGGGGACAGGGTCAAAAAACTGTTTTTT. The chain combines TRBV7-2 with TRBJ1-4; 9 positions agree with TRBD1. With V trimmed by 1 base and J by 9 bases, 3 bases remained unmatched. Germline V gene data show CDR1 as SGHTA and CDR2 as FQGNSA. The CDR3 length is 14 residues.

The chain joins TRBV2 to TRBJ1-2; 8 nucleotides align to TRBD1. The CDR3 consists of 13 residues. CDR1 SNHLY and CDR2 FYNNEI come from the germline V gene. V shed 9 bases, J shed 2 bases, and the junction held 5 bases outside the gene matches. The chain's CDR3 is CARLRGPNYGYTF. The CDR3 DNA reads as TGTGCCAGACTCAGGGGGCCGAACTATGGCTACACCTTC.

This clonotype was seen more than once but under ten times. In DNA form, the CDR3 reads TGTGCCAGCACCCCCATGGGAGACGGTCATGGCTACACCTTC. As protein: CASTPMGDGHGYTF. V gene TRBV6-2 or TRBV6-3 combines with J gene TRBJ1-2; D remains unclear. Looked up from germline, CDR1 is MNHEY and CDR2 is SVGEGT. The CDR3 is 14 amino acids. V was pared by 7 bases and J by 6 bases, with 18 bases between.

This clonotype was seen many times. The genes are TRBV2 and TRBJ1-1; D ambiguous. Trimming removed 4 bases from V and 1 base from J, with 7 bases in between. From germline, CDR1 is SNHLY and CDR2 FYNNEI. CDR3 length: 13 amino acids. CDR3: CASSVSGNTEAFF. As DNA, the CDR3 is TGTGCCAGCAGTGTTTCCGGGAACACTGAAGCTTTCTTT.

This clonotype showed up many times. DNA of the CDR3: TGTGCCAGCAGTTCCGGGACTACCCTTTTACAAGAGACCCAGTACTTC. Translating gives CASSSGTTLLQETQYF. The chain links TRBV7-2 to TRBJ2-5, with TRBD2 matching over 7 bases. The CDR3 is 16 amino acids. Germline loops: CDR1 SGHTA, CDR2 FQGNSA. Trimming at V came to 6 bases and at J to 2 bases, leaving 12 bases not matched to a gene.

This clonotype was seen ten or more times. V gene TRBV25-1 combines with J gene TRBJ2-2; D gene ambiguous. Germline lookup yields CDR1 MGHDK and CDR2 SYGVNS. Trimming pared 5 bases from V and 4 bases from J, leaving 5 bases between. This CDR3 region has 12 residues. This CDR3 is CASSILTGELFF. The CDR3 DNA sequence: TGTGCCAGCAGTATTCTCACCGGGGAGCTGTTTTTT.

This clonotype was seen at least ten times. V gene TRBV5-1 combines with J gene TRBJ2-5, with 7 bases identical to TRBD1. The V and J ends lost 3 bases and 4 bases, in that order; junction bases with no gene match: 12. The CDR3 consists of 16 residues. Germline CDR1 and CDR2: SGHRS and YFSETQ. The CDR3 region has the DNA TGCGCCAGCAGCTGGGGGAGAGGGGGCGGGCGAGAGACCCAGTACTTC. Amino acids: CASSWGRGGGRETQYF. The variable domain in full, with the rest retrieved from reference TRBV5-1 and TRBJ2-5, is KAGVTQTPRYLIKTRGQQVTLSCSPISGHRSVSWYQQTPGQGLQFLFEYFSETQRNKGNFPGRFSGRQFSNSRSEMNVSTLELGDSALYLCASSWGRGGGRETQYFGPGTRLLVL.

This clonotype was recorded many times. The chain employs TRBV10-2 and TRBJ2-7, with 8 nucleotides matching TRBD1. The V gene's germline CDR1 is WSHSY and CDR2 SAAADI. The junction had 11 bases not matched to a gene; V was cut back by 9 bases and J by 4 bases. The CDR3 sequence is 14 residues long. The CDR3 DNA reads as TGCGCCAGTCGAGAGGGACAGGTCCATTACGAGCAGTACTTC. Residues: CASREGQVHYEQYF.

This clonotype was seen at least ten times. The chain employs TRBV10-3 and TRBJ2-7; 13 bases align to TRBD2. Germline V gene lookup returns CDR1 ENHRY and CDR2 SYGVKD. The CDR3 extends over 15 amino acids. J gave up 7 bases and V 3 bases, and 6 bases lay outside the gene matches. The DNA for the CDR3 is TGTGCCATCAGTGAACTAGCGGGAGGGCCGAGGGAGCAGTACTTC. Its protein product is CAISELAGGPREQYF.

This clonotype was counted many times. The gene calls are TRBV28 and TRBJ1-6, with D uncertain. Trimming took 8 bases from V and 9 from J, leaving 14 bases between them. The CDR3 consists of 13 residues. The V gene's germline CDR1 is MDHEN and CDR2 SYDVKM. The CDR3 here is CASSLAVGSPLHF. The DNA of the CDR3 is TGTGCCAGCTCCTTAGCGGTTGGTTCACCCCTCCACTTT.

This sequence joins TRBV2 and TRBJ2-5, with 11 bases aligning to TRBD2. The CDR3 extends over 13 amino acids. Germline V gene sequence: CDR1 SNHLY, CDR2 FYNNEI. V was clipped by 5 bases and J by 4 bases; unmatched bases: 0. The CDR3 bases are TGTGCCAGCAGTACTAGCGGGAGAGAGACCCAGTACTTC. It codes for CASSTSGRETQYF.

This clonotype was seen ten or more times. The chain carries TRBV29-1 and TRBJ1-3, with D unclear. Germline V lookup: CDR1 SQVTM, CDR2 ANQGSEA. Trimming left V 6 bases short and J 0 bases short, with 12 bases between. This CDR3 is 14 amino acids long. CDR3 nucleotides: TGCAGCGTCGACTTCCTTGGCTCTGGAAACACCATATATTTT. It is translated as CSVDFLGSGNTIYF.

Only one count was recorded for this clonotype. This likely comes from a read error, as the CDR3 has no conserved phenylalanine or tryptophan at its end. The V and J genes are TRBV25-1 and TRBJ2-1, with D perhaps TRBD1 (5 bases). Per the germline V gene, CDR1 is MGHDK and CDR2 is SYGVNS. The CDR3 extends over 14 amino acids. Deletions cut 4 bases from V and 6 bases from J, with 13 bases between. CDR3 sequence (DNA): TGTGCCAGCAGTGCCCGGCTCCAGGGCAATGAGCAGTTCCTC. Protein product: CASSARLQGNEQFL.

The table lists this clonotype with a count of one. One base away lies a much larger clone, so this may be a sequencing read error. The J gene is TRBJ1-5, the V gene TRBV30; D is uncertain. V was pared by 0 bases and J by 4 bases, with 7 bases between. CDR3 length: 13 amino acids. Looked up from germline, CDR1 is GTSNPN and CDR2 is SVGIG (reference sequence). DNA of the CDR3: TGTGCCTGGAGTGTGACATGTAATCAGCCCCAGCATTTT. This translates into CAWSVTCNQPQHF.

This clonotype was picked up many times. The gene calls are TRBV27 and TRBJ2-3, with D possibly called TRBD1 or TRBD2 (5 bases each). CDR1 is MNHEY, CDR2 SMNVEV, per germline (reference sequence). Trimming removed 5 bases from V and 6 bases from J, with 15 bases in between. The CDR3 is made up of 14 amino acids. In nucleotides, the CDR3 is TGTGCCAGCAGTGCGCCGGGACCCAGGGATACGCAGTATTTT. Translated: CASSAPGPRDTQYF.